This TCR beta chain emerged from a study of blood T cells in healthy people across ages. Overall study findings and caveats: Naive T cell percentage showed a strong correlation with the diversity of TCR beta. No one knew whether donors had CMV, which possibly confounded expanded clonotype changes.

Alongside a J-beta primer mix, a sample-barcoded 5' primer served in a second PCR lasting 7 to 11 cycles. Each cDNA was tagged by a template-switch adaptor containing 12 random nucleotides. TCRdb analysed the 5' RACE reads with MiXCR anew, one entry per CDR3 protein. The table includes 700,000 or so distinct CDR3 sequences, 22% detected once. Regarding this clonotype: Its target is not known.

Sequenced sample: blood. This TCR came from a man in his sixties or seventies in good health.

For the CDR3, the DNA is TGTGCCAGCTCACGCGGCCGGACGGCTTATGCAACTAATGAAAAACTGTTTTTT. Its protein is CASSRGRTAYATNEKLFF. V and J are TRBV18 and TRBJ1-4; the D is unclear. Germline CDR1 and CDR2: KGHSH and LQKENI. V gave up 4 bases and J gave up 0 bases, with 18 bases separating them. CDR3 length: 18 residues.